These 9 T cell receptor beta chains were sequenced from one sample in a study of cytomegalovirus exposure and HLA in healthy donors. Produced via immunoSEQ multiplex PCR; TCRdb's table is partial and in-frame only. The sample has a few hundred thousand clones; around 90% are singletons. The sample consisted of PBMCs. The receptor source for this set is a young woman in good health and CMV-seronegative.

J is TRBJ1-5 and V is TRBV7-9; tentative D call: TRBD1 (6 bases). The CDR3 sequence is 13 residues long. CDR1 is SEHNR and CDR2 is FQNEAQ in the germline V gene (reference sequence). V gave up 5 bases and J gave up 5 bases, with 10 bases separating them. The CDR3 region is CASSGDNYQPQHF. The CDR3, as DNA: TGTGCCAGCAGCGGGGACAACTATCAGCCCCAGCATTTT.

This clone was counted only a few times. The rearrangement uses TRBV6-4 and TRBJ1-1; 7 bases match TRBD1. Trimming took 3 bases from V and 0 from J; bases not matched to a gene: 1. Germline lookup yields CDR1 MRHNA and CDR2 SNTAGT. The CDR3 loop spans 14 amino acids. The DNA for the CDR3 is TGTGCCAGCAGTGAAACAGGGGTGAACACTGAAGCTTTCTTT. Translation gives CASSETGVNTEAFF.

The chain recombines TRBV5-8 with TRBJ1-3; TRBD1 might be the D (6 bases). V lost 0 bases to trimming and J lost 5 bases, with 12 bases between them. Looked up from germline, CDR1 is SGHTS and CDR2 is YDEGEE. The CDR3 extends over 15 amino acids. The CDR3 loop reads CASSLARDIRNTIYF. CDR3 DNA: TGTGCCAGCAGCTTGGCCCGGGACATTAGAAACACCATATATTTT.

The chain has TRBV11-3 and TRBJ2-1; 8 bases are shared with TRBD2. V lost 0 bases and J lost 3; bases outside the gene matches: 1. This CDR3 has 15 amino acids. Germline CDR1 SGHNT, CDR2 YENEEA. CDR3 nucleotides: TGTGCCAGCAGCTTAGACGGGGGGGTCTACAATGAGCAGTTCTTC. This translates into CASSLDGGVYNEQFF.

This rearrangement joins TRBV5-8 to TRBJ2-3; 8 positions match TRBD1. Germline values: CDR1 SGHTS, CDR2 YDEGEE. The V segment lost 1 base and the J segment 1 base; nucleotides outside the gene matches: 5. The CDR3 has 16 residues. The CDR3 nucleotides are TGTGCCAGCAGCTTGCAACCGGGACAGGGCACAGATACGCAGTATTTT. Residues: CASSLQPGQGTDTQYF.

A note on this clone: The same CDR3 arises from other DNA sequences in this sample as well. The chain couples TRBV5-1 to TRBJ1-4; D gene uncertain. The CDR3 sequence is 14 residues long. V was trimmed by 1 base and J by 0 bases, leaving 4 bases between them. Germline V gene lookup returns CDR1 SGHRS and CDR2 YFSETQ. Here the CDR3 DNA reads TGCGCCAGCAGCTTGACGGCAACTAATGAAAAACTGTTTTTT. Protein: CASSLTATNEKLFF.

The chain links TRBV4-1 to TRBJ1-1, with 8 positions matching TRBD1. CDR1 is MGHRA, CDR2 YSYEKL, per germline. V dropped 2 bases and J dropped 1; count of bases not matched to a gene: 3. This CDR3 spans 15 amino acids. The DNA for the CDR3 is TGCGCCAGCAGCCAATCCGGGACAGGGAACACTGAAGCTTTCTTT. Protein product: CASSQSGTGNTEAFF.

The V gene is TRBV28, the J gene TRBJ1-4; no firm D call. The germline V gene encodes CDR1 MDHEN and CDR2 SYDVKM. Between the trimmed V and J ends, which lost 9 bases and 9 bases, there was a span of 11 bases. The CDR3 is made up of 11 amino acids. CDR3 sequence (DNA): TGTGCCAGTGTCCGTGGCCAAAAACTGTTTTTT. Its translation: CASVRGQKLFF.

The rearrangement links TRBV4-3 to TRBJ2-7; D may be TRBD2 (5 bases). The CDR3 runs to 14 residues. The V end was cut by 4 bases, the J end by 3 bases, with 13 bases between. CDR1 and CDR2 from the germline V gene are LGHNA and YSLEER. The CDR3 coding sequence is TGCGCCAGCAGCCGAGAAACTAGTTACTACGAGCAGTACTTC. Translating it yields CASSRETSYYEQYF.